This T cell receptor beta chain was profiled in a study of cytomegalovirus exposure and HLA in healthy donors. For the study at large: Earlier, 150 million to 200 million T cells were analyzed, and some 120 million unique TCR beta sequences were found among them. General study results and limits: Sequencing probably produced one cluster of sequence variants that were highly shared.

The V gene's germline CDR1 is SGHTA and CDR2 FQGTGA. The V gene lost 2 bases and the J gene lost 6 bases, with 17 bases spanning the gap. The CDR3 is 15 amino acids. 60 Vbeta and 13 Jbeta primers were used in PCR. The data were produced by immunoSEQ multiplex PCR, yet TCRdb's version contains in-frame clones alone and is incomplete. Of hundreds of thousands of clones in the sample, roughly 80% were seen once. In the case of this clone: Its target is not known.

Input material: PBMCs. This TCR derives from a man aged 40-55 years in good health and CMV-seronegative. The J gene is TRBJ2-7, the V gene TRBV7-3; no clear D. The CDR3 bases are TGTGCCAGCAGCTTATACCCGCAACACCAGTCCGAGCAGTACTTC. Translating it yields CASSLYPQHQSEQYF.